Shown below are 10 T cell receptor beta chains from a single sample sequenced in a study of T cell responses to AZD1222 COVID-19 vaccine (dated by TCRdb to the early 2020s). Library preparation employed the immunoSEQ multiplex PCR assay. Imported from immuneACCESS, the table was reduced by TCRdb to in-frame sequences with V and J called. These copies leave out some clones; in studies compared against another copy, an unresolved V gene accounts for under half, and the cause of the remainder is not known. The sample contains about 140,000 clones, around 84% of them found a single time. Roughly 3.9% of the sample rests with the top ten. The label giving this sample's time point can be read as: baseline before first vaccination. The sample was peripheral blood, taken on day 0 of AZD1222 vaccination. The source of these receptors is an adult in good health.

V and J are TRBV5-4 and TRBJ1-6; a possible D gene is TRBD1 (5 bases). Per germline, CDR1 SGHNT and CDR2 YYREEE (reference sequence). The CDR3 sequence is 15 residues long. V was clipped by 0 bases and J by 4 bases, with 8 bases between them. The CDR3 is CASSLGAGYNSPLHF. The CDR3 DNA follows: TGTGCCAGCAGCTTGGGGGCAGGGTATAATTCACCCCTCCACTTT.

As concerns this clone: Distinct nucleotide sequences in the sample also encode this CDR3. The CDR3 here is CASSQGGGTDTQYF. CDR3 nucleotides: TGTGCCAGCAGCCAAGGGGGTGGCACAGATACGCAGTATTTT. The gene calls are TRBV3-1 (or the pseudogene TRBV3-2) and TRBJ2-3; unclear D gene. The CDR3 loop spans 14 amino acids. Deletions cut 1 base from V and 1 base from J, with 6 bases between. Germline V lookup: CDR1 LGHDT, CDR2 YNNKEL (reference sequence).

The rearrangement uses TRBV28 and TRBJ1-1; TRBD1 matches 7 bases. The CDR3 consists of 15 residues. The V and J ends lost 2 bases and 4 bases, in that order; junction bases with no gene match: 7. Germline lookup yields CDR1 MDHEN and CDR2 SYDVKM. Here the CDR3 reads CASSLREGARTEAFF. The DNA of the CDR3 is TGTGCCAGCAGTTTAAGGGAGGGGGCGCGCACTGAAGCTTTCTTT.

The chain has TRBV2 and TRBJ2-7; D is perhaps TRBD2 (6 bases). V lost 3 bases and J lost 0, with 12 bases in between. Germline V gene sequence: CDR1 SNHLY, CDR2 FYNNEI. This CDR3 spans 15 amino acids. CDR3 amino acids: CASSDGGTPSYEQYF. As DNA, the CDR3 is TGTGCCAGCAGTGATGGGGGGACCCCCTCCTACGAGCAGTACTTC.

The V call is TRBV5-1, the J call TRBJ2-7; 9 nucleotides line up with TRBD1. V was clipped by 0 bases and J by 3 bases; unmatched bases: 4. The CDR3 spans 15 residues. Germline-derived CDR1 and CDR2 are SGHRS and YFSETQ. The CDR3 DNA reads as TGCGCCAGCAGCTTGGAGACAGGGGGAGGCTACGAGCAGTACTTC. Its protein product is CASSLETGGGYEQYF.

The V and J genes are TRBV9 and TRBJ1-3; tentative D call: TRBD1 (6 bases). The CDR3 is 16 residues long. V was trimmed by 0 bases and J by 4 bases, leaving 14 bases between them. Germline CDR1 is SGDLS and CDR2 is YYNGEE. DNA of the CDR3: TGTGCCAGCAGCGTAGAACTACAGGGCGTAGGAAACACCATATATTTT. Amino acids: CASSVELQGVGNTIYF.

This chain links TRBV28 with TRBJ1-2; possibly TRBD1 for D (6 bases). The CDR3 runs to 13 residues. The germline V gene encodes CDR1 MDHEN and CDR2 SYDVKM. Trimming stripped 2 bases from V and 6 bases from J, with 10 bases between. CDR3 sequence: CASSLTQGDGYTF. CDR3 sequence (DNA): TGTGCCAGCAGTTTAACACAGGGCGATGGCTACACCTTC.

The rearrangement uses TRBV27 and TRBJ1-1; TRBD1 agrees at 9 bases. The V gene end was trimmed by 2 bases and the J gene end by 4 bases; junction bases not matched to a gene: 5. In germline, CDR1 is MNHEY, CDR2 SMNVEV (reference sequence). The CDR3 has 15 amino acids. The CDR3: CASSLLTGGSTEAFF. Here the CDR3 DNA reads TGTGCCAGCAGTTTACTGACAGGGGGAAGCACTGAAGCTTTCTTT.

This clone was seen a few times. The same CDR3 is also encoded by other DNA sequences in this sample. The chain recombines TRBV4-1 with TRBJ1-2; D not certain. This CDR3 comprises 13 residues. V was cut by 0 bases and J by 1 base, with 3 bases left in between. Germline V lookup: CDR1 MGHRA, CDR2 YSYEKL. CDR3 in amino acids: CASSQDGNYGYTF. The CDR3 nucleotides are TGCGCCAGCAGCCAAGACGGTAACTATGGCTACACCTTC.

This clone was counted once. V gene TRBV5-6 combines with J gene TRBJ1-1; D unresolved. The CDR3 spans 13 residues. V was cut by 4 bases and J by 5 bases, with 12 bases left in between. Germline V lookup: CDR1 SGHDT, CDR2 YYEEEE. CDR3 DNA: TGTGCCAGCAGCCCCCCCGGCGGGACTGAAGCTTTCTTT. Its protein product is CASSPPGGTEAFF.